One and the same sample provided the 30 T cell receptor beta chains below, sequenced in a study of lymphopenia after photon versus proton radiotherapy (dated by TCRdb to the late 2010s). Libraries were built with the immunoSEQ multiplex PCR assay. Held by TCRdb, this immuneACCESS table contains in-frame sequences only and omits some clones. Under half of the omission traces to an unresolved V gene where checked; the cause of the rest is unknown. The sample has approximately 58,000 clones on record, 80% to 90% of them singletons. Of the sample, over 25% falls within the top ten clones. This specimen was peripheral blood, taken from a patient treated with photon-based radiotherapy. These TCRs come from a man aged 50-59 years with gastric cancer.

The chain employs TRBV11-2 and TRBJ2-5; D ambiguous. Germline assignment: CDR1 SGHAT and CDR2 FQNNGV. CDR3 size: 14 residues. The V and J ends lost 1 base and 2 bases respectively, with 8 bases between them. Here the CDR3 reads CASSLAGNQETQYF. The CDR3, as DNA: TGTGCCAGCAGCTTAGCCGGCAATCAAGAGACCCAGTACTTC.

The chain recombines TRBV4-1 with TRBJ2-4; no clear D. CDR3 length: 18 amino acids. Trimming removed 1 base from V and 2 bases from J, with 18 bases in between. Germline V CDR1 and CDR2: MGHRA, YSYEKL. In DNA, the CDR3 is TGCGCCAGCAGCCAAGGGATGGCTAGAAGTATCCCCAAAAACATTCAGTACTTC. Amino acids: CASSQGMARSIPKNIQYF.

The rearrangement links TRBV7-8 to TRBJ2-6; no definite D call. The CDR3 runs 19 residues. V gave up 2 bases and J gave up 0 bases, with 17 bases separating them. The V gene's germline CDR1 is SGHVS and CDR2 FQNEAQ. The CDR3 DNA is TGTGCCAGCAGCTTATTGGCCGGCGGTACTATCTCTGGGGCCAACGTCCTGACTTTC. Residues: CASSLLAGGTISGANVLTF. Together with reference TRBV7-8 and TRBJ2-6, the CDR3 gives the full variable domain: GAGVSQSPRYKVAKRGQDVALRCDPISGHVSLFWYQQALGQGPEFLTYFQNEAQLDKSGLPSDRFFAERPEGSVSTLKIQRTQQEDSAVYLCASSLLAGGTISGANVLTFGAGSRLTVL.

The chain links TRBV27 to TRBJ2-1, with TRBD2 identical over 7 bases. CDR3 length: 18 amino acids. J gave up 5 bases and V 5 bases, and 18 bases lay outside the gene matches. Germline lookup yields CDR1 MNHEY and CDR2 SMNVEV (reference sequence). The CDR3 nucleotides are TGTGCCAGCAGTCCCGTTCCGGGAGGCCCCCGAGCTAACAATGAGCAGTTCTTC. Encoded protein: CASSPVPGGPRANNEQFF.

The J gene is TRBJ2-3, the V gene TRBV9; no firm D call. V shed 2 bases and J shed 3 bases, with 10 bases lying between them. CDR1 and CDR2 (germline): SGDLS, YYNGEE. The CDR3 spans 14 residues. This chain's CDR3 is CASSVGSTTDTQYF. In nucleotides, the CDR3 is TGTGCCAGCAGCGTTGGTAGCACGACAGATACGCAGTATTTT. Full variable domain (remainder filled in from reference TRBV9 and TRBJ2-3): DSGVTQTPKHLITATGQRVTLRCSPRSGDLSVYWYQQSLDQGLQFLIQYYNGEERAKGNILERFSAQQFPDLHSELNLSSLELGDSALYFCASSVGSTTDTQYFGPGTRLTVL.

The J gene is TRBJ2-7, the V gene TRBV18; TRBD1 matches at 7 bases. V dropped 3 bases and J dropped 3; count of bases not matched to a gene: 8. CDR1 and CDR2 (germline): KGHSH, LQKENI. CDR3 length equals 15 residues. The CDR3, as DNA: TGTGCCAGCTCACCCGGAGCTGACAGGGACTACGAGCAGTACTTC. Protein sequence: CASSPGADRDYEQYF. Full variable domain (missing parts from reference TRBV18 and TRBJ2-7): NAGVMQNPRHLVRRRGQEARLRCSPMKGHSHVYWYRQLPEEGLKFMVYLQKENIIDESGMPKERFSAEFPKEGPSILRIQQVVRGDSAAYFCASSPGADRDYEQYFGPGTRLTVT.

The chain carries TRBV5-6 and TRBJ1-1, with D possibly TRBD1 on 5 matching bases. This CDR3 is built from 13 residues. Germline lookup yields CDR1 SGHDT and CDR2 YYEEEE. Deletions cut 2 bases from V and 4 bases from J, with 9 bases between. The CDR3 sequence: CASSFLQATEAFF. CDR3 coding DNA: TGTGCCAGCAGCTTCTTACAGGCCACTGAAGCTTTCTTT. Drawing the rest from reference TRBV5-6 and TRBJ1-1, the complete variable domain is DAGVTQSPTHLIKTRGQQVTLRCSPKSGHDTVSWYQQALGQGPQFIFQYYEEEERQRGNFPDRFSGHQFPNYSSELNVNALLLGDSALYLCASSFLQATEAFFGQGTRLTVV.

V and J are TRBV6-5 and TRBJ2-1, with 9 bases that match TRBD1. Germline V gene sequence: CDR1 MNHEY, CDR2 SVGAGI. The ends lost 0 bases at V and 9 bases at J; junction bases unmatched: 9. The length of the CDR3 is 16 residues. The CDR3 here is CASSYSRTGANGEQFF. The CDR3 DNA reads TGTGCCAGCAGTTACTCGAGGACAGGGGCTAATGGTGAGCAGTTCTTC.

DNA of the CDR3: TGTGCCAGCAGCTTCTTTAGCGGGGGCCGCACAGATACGCAGTATTTT. It is translated as CASSFFSGGRTDTQYF. The chain carries TRBV7-3 and TRBJ2-3; 9 nucleotides agree with TRBD2. CDR1 and CDR2 (germline): SGHTA, FQGTGA. V dropped 3 bases and J dropped 1; count of bases not matched to a gene: 5. The CDR3 extends over 16 amino acids.

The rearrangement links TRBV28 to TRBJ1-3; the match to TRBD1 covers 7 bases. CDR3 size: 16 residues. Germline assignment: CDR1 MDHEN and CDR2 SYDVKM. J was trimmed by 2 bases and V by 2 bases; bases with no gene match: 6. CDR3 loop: CASSLQGEVTGNTIYF. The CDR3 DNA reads TGTGCCAGCAGTTTACAGGGGGAGGTAACTGGAAACACCATATATTTT.

The CDR3 loop reads CASSLRFSERNYEQYF. The CDR3, as DNA: TGTGCCAGCAGTTTACGTTTTTCGGAACGGAACTACGAGCAGTACTTC. The chain combines TRBV27 with TRBJ2-7; D remains ambiguous. CDR1 is MNHEY and CDR2 is SMNVEV in the germline V gene (reference sequence). V was clipped by 2 bases and J by 3 bases, with 17 bases between them. CDR3 length equals 16 residues.

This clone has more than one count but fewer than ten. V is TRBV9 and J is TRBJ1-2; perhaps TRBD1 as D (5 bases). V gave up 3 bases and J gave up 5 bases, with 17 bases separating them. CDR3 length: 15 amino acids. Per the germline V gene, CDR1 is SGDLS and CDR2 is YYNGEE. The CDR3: CASSDPDRGWYGYTF. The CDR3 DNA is TGTGCCAGCAGCGACCCGGACCGGGGGTGGTATGGCTACACCTTC.

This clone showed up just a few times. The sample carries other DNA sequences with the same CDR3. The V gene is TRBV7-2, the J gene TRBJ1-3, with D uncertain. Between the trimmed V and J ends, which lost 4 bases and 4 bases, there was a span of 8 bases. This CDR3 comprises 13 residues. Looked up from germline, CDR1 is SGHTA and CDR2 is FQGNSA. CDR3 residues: CASSSGGGNTIYF. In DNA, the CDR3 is TGTGCCAGCAGCTCCGGAGGGGGAAACACCATATATTTT.

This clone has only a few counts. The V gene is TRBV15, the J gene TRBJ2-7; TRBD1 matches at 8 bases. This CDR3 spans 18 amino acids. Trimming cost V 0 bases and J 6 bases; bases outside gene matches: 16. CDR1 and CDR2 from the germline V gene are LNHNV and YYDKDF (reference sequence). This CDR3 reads CATSRDLNLWQGAGEQYF. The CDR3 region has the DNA TGTGCCACCAGCAGAGATCTTAATCTGTGGCAGGGGGCTGGCGAGCAGTACTTC.

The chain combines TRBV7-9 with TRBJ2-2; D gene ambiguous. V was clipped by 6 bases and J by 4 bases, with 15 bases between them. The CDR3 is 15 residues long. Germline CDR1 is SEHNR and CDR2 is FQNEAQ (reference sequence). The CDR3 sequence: CASSPTEVSTGELFF. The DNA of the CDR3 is TGTGCCAGCAGTCCAACCGAGGTTTCCACCGGGGAGCTGTTTTTT.

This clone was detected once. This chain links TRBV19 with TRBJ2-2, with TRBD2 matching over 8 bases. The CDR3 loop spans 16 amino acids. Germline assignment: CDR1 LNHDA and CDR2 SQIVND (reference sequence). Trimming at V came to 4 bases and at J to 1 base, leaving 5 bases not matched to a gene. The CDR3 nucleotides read TGTGCCAGTAGTACTGCGGGGGGCCTGAACACCGGGGAGCTGTTTTTT. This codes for CASSTAGGLNTGELFF.

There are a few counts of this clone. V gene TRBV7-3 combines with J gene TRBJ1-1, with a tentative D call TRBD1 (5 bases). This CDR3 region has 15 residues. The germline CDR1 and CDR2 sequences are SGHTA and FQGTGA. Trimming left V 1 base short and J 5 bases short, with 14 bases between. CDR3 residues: CASSLNAGRGTEAFF. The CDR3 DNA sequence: TGTGCCAGCAGCTTAAACGCAGGGCGGGGTACTGAAGCTTTCTTT.

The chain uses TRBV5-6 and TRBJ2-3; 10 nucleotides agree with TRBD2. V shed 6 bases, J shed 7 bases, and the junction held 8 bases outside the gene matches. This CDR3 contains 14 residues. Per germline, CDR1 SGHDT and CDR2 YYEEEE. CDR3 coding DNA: TGTGCCAGCACCGGGCTAGCGGGAGCGAATACGCAGTATTTT. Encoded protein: CASTGLAGANTQYF.

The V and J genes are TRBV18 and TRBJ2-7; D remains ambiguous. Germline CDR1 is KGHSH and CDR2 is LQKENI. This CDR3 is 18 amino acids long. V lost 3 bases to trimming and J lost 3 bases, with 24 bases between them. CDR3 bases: TGTGCCAGCTCACCCTGGGTCGGTTTTGGAGTCTCTGTCTACGAGCAGTACTTC. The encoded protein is CASSPWVGFGVSVYEQYF.

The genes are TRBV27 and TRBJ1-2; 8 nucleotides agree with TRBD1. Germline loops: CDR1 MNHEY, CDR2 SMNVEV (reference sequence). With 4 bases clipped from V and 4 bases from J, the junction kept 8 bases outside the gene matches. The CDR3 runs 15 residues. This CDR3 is CASSSGQGSFYGYTF. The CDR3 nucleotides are TGTGCCAGCAGTTCCGGACAGGGTTCGTTCTATGGCTACACCTTC.

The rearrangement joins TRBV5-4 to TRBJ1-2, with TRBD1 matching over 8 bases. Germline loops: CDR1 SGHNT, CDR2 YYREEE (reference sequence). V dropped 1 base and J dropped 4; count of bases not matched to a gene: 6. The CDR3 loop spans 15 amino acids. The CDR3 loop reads CASSLRDRSLYGYTF. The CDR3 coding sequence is TGTGCCAGCAGCTTGCGGGACAGGAGCCTCTATGGCTACACCTTC.

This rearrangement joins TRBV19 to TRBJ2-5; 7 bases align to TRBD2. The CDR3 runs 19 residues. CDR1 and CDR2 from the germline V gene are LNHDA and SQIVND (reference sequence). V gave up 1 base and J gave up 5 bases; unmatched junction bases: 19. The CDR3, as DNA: TGTGCCAGTAGTATAGTAGGTGGACTAGGTTACGTCGCGGGTGAGACCCAGTACTTC. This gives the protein CASSIVGGLGYVAGETQYF.

The CDR3 spells CASSSTGGRGYTF. CDR3 sequence (DNA): TGTGCCAGCAGCTCGACAGGGGGCCGGGGCTACACCTTC. The rearrangement joins TRBV11-3 to TRBJ1-2, with 10 bases matching TRBD1. The CDR3 runs to 13 residues. Per germline, CDR1 SGHNT and CDR2 YENEEA. V shed 4 bases, J shed 8 bases, and the junction held 4 bases outside the gene matches. Full variable domain (remainder filled in from reference TRBV11-3 and TRBJ1-2): EAGVVQSPRYKIIEKKQPVAFWCNPISGHNTLYWYLQNLGQGPELLIRYENEEAVDDSQLPKDRFSAERLKGVDSTLKIQPAELGDSAVYLCASSSTGGRGYTFGSGTRLTVV.

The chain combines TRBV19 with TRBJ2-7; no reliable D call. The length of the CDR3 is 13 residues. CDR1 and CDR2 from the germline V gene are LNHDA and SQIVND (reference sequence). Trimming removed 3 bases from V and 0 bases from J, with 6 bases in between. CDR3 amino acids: CASSIGSSYEQYF. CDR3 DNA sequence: TGTGCCAGTAGTATCGGTTCCTCCTACGAGCAGTACTTC.

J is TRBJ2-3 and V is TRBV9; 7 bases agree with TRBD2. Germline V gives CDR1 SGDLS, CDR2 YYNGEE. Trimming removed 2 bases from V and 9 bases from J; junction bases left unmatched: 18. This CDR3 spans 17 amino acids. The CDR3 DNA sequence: TGTGCCAGCAGCGTCATACCGGGAGGAGGCCCCGGGGGAACGCAGTATTTT. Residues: CASSVIPGGGPGGTQYF. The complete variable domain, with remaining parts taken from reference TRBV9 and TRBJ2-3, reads DSGVTQTPKHLITATGQRVTLRCSPRSGDLSVYWYQQSLDQGLQFLIQYYNGEERAKGNILERFSAQQFPDLHSELNLSSLELGDSALYFCASSVIPGGGPGGTQYFGPGTRLTVL.

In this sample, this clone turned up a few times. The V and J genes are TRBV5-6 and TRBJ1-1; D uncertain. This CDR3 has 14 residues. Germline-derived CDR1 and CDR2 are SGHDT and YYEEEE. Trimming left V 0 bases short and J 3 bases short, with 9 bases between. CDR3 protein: CASSLGWGDTEAFF. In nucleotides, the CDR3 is TGTGCCAGCAGCTTGGGGTGGGGAGACACTGAAGCTTTCTTT.

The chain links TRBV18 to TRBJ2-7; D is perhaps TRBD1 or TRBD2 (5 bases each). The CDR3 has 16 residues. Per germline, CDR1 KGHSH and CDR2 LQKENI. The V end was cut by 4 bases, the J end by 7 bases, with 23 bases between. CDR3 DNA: TGTGCCAGCTCACAACAGGACGGAGGATCCCCGGGGGAGCAGTACTTC. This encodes CASSQQDGGSPGEQYF.

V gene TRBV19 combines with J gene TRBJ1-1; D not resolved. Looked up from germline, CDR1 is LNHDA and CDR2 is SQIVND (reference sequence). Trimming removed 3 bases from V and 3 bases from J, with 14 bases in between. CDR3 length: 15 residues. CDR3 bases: TGTGCCAGTAGTATTATCGGACTAGTTTACACTGAAGCTTTCTTT. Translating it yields CASSIIGLVYTEAFF.

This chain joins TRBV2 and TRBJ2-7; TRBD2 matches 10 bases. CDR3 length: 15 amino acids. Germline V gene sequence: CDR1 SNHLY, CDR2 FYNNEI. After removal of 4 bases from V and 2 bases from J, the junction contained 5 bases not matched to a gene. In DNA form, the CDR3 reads TGTGCCAGCAGTGGTAGCGGGAGGTACACCTACGAGCAGTACTTC. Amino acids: CASSGSGRYTYEQYF.

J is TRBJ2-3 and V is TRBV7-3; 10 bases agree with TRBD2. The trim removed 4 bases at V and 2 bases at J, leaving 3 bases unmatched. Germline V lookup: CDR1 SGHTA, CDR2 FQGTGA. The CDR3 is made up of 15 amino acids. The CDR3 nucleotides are TGTGCCAGCAGCTCAGCGGGAGGGCCCACAGATACGCAGTATTTT. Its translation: CASSSAGGPTDTQYF.